This T cell receptor (beta chain) was obtained from a study of cytomegalovirus exposure and HLA in healthy donors. This clone was detected once. Its antigen is undetermined. Vbeta (60) and Jbeta (13) primers were used in the PCR. The protocol was immunoSEQ multiplex PCR, while the TCRdb copy is restricted to in-frame clones and leaves out a portion. The sample carries around 150,000 clones, 70% to 80% recorded once. Study-wide findings and caveats: The study labeled under 200 TCR beta chains cytomegalovirus-associated. Within an earlier analysis, most TCR beta V segments proved productive either about 90% or about 30% of the time.

The sequencing input was PBMCs. This TCR was recovered from a man younger than 35 in good health and CMV-seronegative.

The CDR3 region is CASSFAPGQEFLHF. The CDR3 region has the DNA TGTGCCAGCAGTTTCGCCCCGGGACAGGAGTTCCTCCACTTT. The chain is built from TRBV6-5 and TRBJ1-6; 8 positions agree with TRBD1. The length of the CDR3 is 14 residues. The germline V gene has CDR1 MNHEY and CDR2 SVGAGI. With 4 bases clipped from V and 15 bases from J, the junction kept 11 bases outside the gene matches.